The 24 T cell receptor beta chains given below trace back to one sample, sequenced in a study of technical replicates of blood from a few donors. Assay: immunoSEQ multiplex PCR; the TCRdb copy retains only in-frame clones and omits some. The data show tens of thousands of clones, roughly 90% seen once. The specimen was T cells isolated from PBMCs. Receptor source: a human donor in good health.

The chain combines TRBV28 with TRBJ1-4; tentative D call: TRBD1 (5 bases). Deletions cut 1 base from V and 5 bases from J, with 8 bases between. This CDR3 is 14 amino acids long. Looked up from germline, CDR1 is MDHEN and CDR2 is SYDVKM. This CDR3 is CASSLSPGNEKLFF. The CDR3 DNA sequence: TGTGCCAGCAGTTTATCTCCAGGGAATGAAAAACTGTTTTTT.

The chain recombines TRBV27 with TRBJ1-2, with D uncertain. This CDR3 spans 13 amino acids. Looked up from germline, CDR1 is MNHEY and CDR2 is SMNVEV (reference sequence). Trimming shortened V by 4 bases and J by 4 bases, and 10 bases separated the two germline ends. The CDR3 bases are TGTGCCAGCAGTTCCGAGCCCCGCTATGGCTACACCTTC. The encoded protein is CASSSEPRYGYTF.

The J gene is TRBJ1-3, the V gene TRBV13; D perhaps matches TRBD1 (5 bases). CDR1 and CDR2 (germline): PRHDT, FYEKMQ (reference sequence). The V end lost 0 bases, the J end lost 2 bases, and 8 bases lay between the germline ends. The CDR3 runs 15 residues. The CDR3 sequence is CASSLGTGPGNTIYF. The DNA for the CDR3 is TGTGCCAGCAGCTTAGGAACAGGACCTGGAAACACCATATATTTT. Supplemented by reference TRBV13 and TRBJ1-3, the full variable domain reads AAGVIQSPRHLIKEKRETATLKCYPIPRHDTVYWYQQGPGQDPQFLISFYEKMQSDKGSIPDRFSAQQFSDYHSELNMSSLELGDSALYFCASSLGTGPGNTIYFGEGSWLTVV.

This clone is medium-sized (0.01 to 0.1%) in the sample. The chain couples TRBV30 to TRBJ1-2; D may be TRBD1 (5 bases). Germline CDR1 GTSNPN, CDR2 SVGIG (reference sequence). The CDR3 consists of 13 residues. The V gene lost 3 bases and the J gene lost 8 bases, with 16 bases spanning the gap. This CDR3 is CAWSPGGGKGYTF. The DNA for the CDR3 is TGTGCCTGGAGCCCCGGGGGGGGTAAGGGCTACACCTTC. Together with reference TRBV30 and TRBJ1-2, the CDR3 gives the full variable domain: SQTIHQWPATLVQPVGSPLSLECTVEGTSNPNLYWYRQAAGRGLQLLFYSVGIGQISSEVPQNLSASRPQDRQFILSSKKLLLSDSGFYLCAWSPGGGKGYTFGSGTRLTVV.

The chain links TRBV7-9 to TRBJ2-1, with D tentatively TRBD2 (6 bases). The V end was cut by 1 base, the J end by 3 bases, with 10 bases between. Germline V lookup: CDR1 SEHNR, CDR2 FQNEAQ (reference sequence). The CDR3 length is 15 residues. DNA of the CDR3: TGTGCCAGCAGCTTAGGGGGAGGTGACTACAATGAGCAGTTCTTC. Its protein product is CASSLGGGDYNEQFF.

The chain employs TRBV11-3 and TRBJ2-3; 13 nucleotides match TRBD2. Germline-derived CDR1 and CDR2 are SGHNT and YENEEA. CDR3 length: 17 residues. J gave up 3 bases and V 5 bases, and 8 bases lay outside the gene matches. The CDR3 sequence is CASSLPLAGGATDTQYF. CDR3 DNA sequence: TGTGCCAGCAGCCTGCCACTAGCGGGAGGGGCTACAGATACGCAGTATTTT.

The V gene is TRBV6-6, the J gene TRBJ2-7, with D possibly matching TRBD2 (6 bases). Germline lookup yields CDR1 MNHNY and CDR2 SVGAGI (reference sequence). There are 12 residues in the CDR3. Trimming took off 2 bases at V and 9 bases at J, with 11 bases between the two ends. This CDR3 reads CASSYTEGPQYF. CDR3 DNA sequence: TGTGCCAGCAGTTACACGGAGGGCCCGCAGTACTTC.

The count of this clone is one. The chain carries TRBV5-1 and TRBJ2-5; perhaps TRBD2 as D (5 bases). Germline CDR1 and CDR2: SGHRS and YFSETQ. This CDR3 is built from 14 residues. V lost 4 bases, J lost 1 base, and 11 bases lay in between. CDR3 residues: CASSPYGIQETQYF. The CDR3, as DNA: TGCGCCAGCAGCCCGTACGGGATCCAAGAGACCCAGTACTTC. The full variable domain, in which reference TRBV5-1 and TRBJ2-5 provide the parts outside the CDR3, is KAGVTQTPRYLIKTRGQQVTLSCSPISGHRSVSWYQQTPGQGLQFLFEYFSETQRNKGNFPGRFSGRQFSNSRSEMNVSTLELGDSALYLCASSPYGIQETQYFGPGTRLLVL.

J is TRBJ2-2 and V is TRBV7-6; D possibly corresponds to TRBD1 (5 bases). There are 14 residues in the CDR3. V lost 1 base, J lost 6 bases, and 9 bases lay in between. Germline V lookup: CDR1 SGHVS, CDR2 FNYEAQ. CDR3 in DNA: TGTGCCAGCAGCTTAGAGGGGATCTCCGGGGAGCTGTTTTTT. It translates to CASSLEGISGELFF.

This rearrangement joins TRBV30 to TRBJ2-5; D possibly corresponds to TRBD1 (5 bases). Per germline, CDR1 GTSNPN and CDR2 SVGIG (reference sequence). This CDR3 is built from 12 residues. Trimming took off 4 bases at V and 2 bases at J, with 8 bases between the two ends. The chain's CDR3 is CAWTTGQETQYF. The CDR3 region has the DNA TGTGCCTGGACCACAGGACAAGAGACCCAGTACTTC.

This clone was detected only once. The chain recombines TRBV4-2 with TRBJ2-7; TRBD2 matches at 8 bases. CDR1 and CDR2 from the germline V gene are LGHNA and YNFKEQ. The CDR3 is 16 amino acids. The V segment lost 4 bases and the J segment 1 base; nucleotides outside the gene matches: 9. As DNA, the CDR3 is TGTGCCAGCAGCCTCACCATTGCGGGGGGATCCTACGAGCAGTACTTC. This sequence encodes CASSLTIAGGSYEQYF.

V and J are TRBV9 and TRBJ2-1; maybe TRBD1 (6 bases). The CDR3 totals 15 residues. The V end lost 0 bases, the J end lost 7 bases, and 14 bases lay between the germline ends. Germline values: CDR1 SGDLS, CDR2 YYNGEE. The CDR3 loop is CASSVEGHWVNEQFF. CDR3 coding DNA: TGTGCCAGCAGCGTAGAGGGACACTGGGTAAATGAGCAGTTCTTC.

V and J are TRBV4-1 and TRBJ1-5, with D perhaps TRBD1 (6 bases). The V end lost 4 bases, the J end lost 3 bases, and 13 bases lay between the germline ends. CDR1 and CDR2 (germline): MGHRA, YSYEKL. The CDR3 runs to 15 residues. CDR3 in DNA: TGCGCCAGCAGCCGTGAGGGACACGTCAATCAGCCCCAGCATTTT. Translated: CASSREGHVNQPQHF.

This rearrangement joins TRBV6-5 to TRBJ2-5; 7 nucleotides align to TRBD2. Looked up from germline, CDR1 is MNHEY and CDR2 is SVGAGI. J lost 10 bases, V lost 2 bases, and 16 bases had no gene match. The CDR3 sequence is 16 residues long. The CDR3 nucleotides are TGTGCCAGCAGTTACAACCCCGGGTTGGGGGGGGATGGCCAGTACTTC. It is translated as CASSYNPGLGGDGQYF.

V and J are TRBV7-3 and TRBJ2-7; 9 nucleotides match TRBD1. V gave up 6 bases and J gave up 3 bases; unmatched junction bases: 6. From germline, CDR1 is SGHTA and CDR2 FQGTGA. The CDR3 is 14 residues long. Here the CDR3 DNA reads TGTGCCAGCAGTCCCGGGACAGGGAACTACGAGCAGTACTTC. Amino acid sequence: CASSPGTGNYEQYF.

The CDR3 region is CSVVIQGRGTNEKLFF. In DNA form, the CDR3 reads TGCAGCGTTGTAATACAGGGAAGAGGAACTAATGAAAAACTGTTTTTT. The chain recombines TRBV29-1 with TRBJ1-4; a weak D match, TRBD1 (6 bases). V was shortened by 4 bases and J by 1 base, with 16 bases between the two germline ends. CDR3 length: 16 residues. Germline CDR1 reads SQVTM; CDR2 reads ANQGSEA.

The V and J genes are TRBV7-8 and TRBJ1-4; 11 bases match TRBD1. After removal of 5 bases from V and 7 bases from J, the junction contained 6 bases not matched to a gene. This CDR3 has 15 amino acids. Per germline, CDR1 SGHVS and CDR2 FQNEAQ. CDR3 amino acids: CASSTPGQGVEKLFF. The CDR3 DNA sequence: TGTGCCAGCAGCACTCCGGGACAGGGGGTTGAAAAACTGTTTTTT.

This chain uses TRBV6-5 with TRBJ2-7, with TRBD2 matching 8 bases. The V and J ends lost 0 bases and 2 bases, in that order; junction bases with no gene match: 0. This CDR3 contains 14 residues. Germline loops: CDR1 MNHEY, CDR2 SVGAGI. As DNA, the CDR3 is TGTGCCAGCAGTTACTCCGGGAGGGCCTACGAGCAGTACTTC. Protein product: CASSYSGRAYEQYF.

The chain uses TRBV9 and TRBJ1-3; D not certain. This CDR3 spans 17 amino acids. Trimming removed 0 bases at V and 0 bases at J, with 13 bases between. Germline V CDR1 and CDR2: SGDLS, YYNGEE. CDR3 DNA: TGTGCCAGCAGCGTAGCTCTGGGCCAGGACTCTGGAAACACCATATATTTT. Its protein is CASSVALGQDSGNTIYF.

This chain joins TRBV27 and TRBJ2-7; D call uncertain. The CDR3 covers 13 residues. Trimming shortened V by 0 bases and J by 3 bases, and 6 bases separated the two germline ends. Looked up from germline, CDR1 is MNHEY and CDR2 is SMNVEV (reference sequence). The CDR3 DNA reads as TGTGCCAGCAGTTTATCGAACGGCTACGAGCAGTACTTC. Encoded protein: CASSLSNGYEQYF.

The V and J genes are TRBV7-9 and TRBJ2-1, with a possible D match to TRBD2 (5 bases). Germline assignment: CDR1 SEHNR and CDR2 FQNEAQ (reference sequence). The CDR3 is made up of 15 amino acids. Trimming removed 5 bases at V and 5 bases at J, with 16 bases between. The CDR3 DNA is TGTGCCAGCAGCAGACCTGCGCTAGCCAACAATGAGCAGTTCTTC. Translation: CASSRPALANNEQFF.

The V gene is TRBV5-1, the J gene TRBJ2-2; TRBD2 is a possible D gene (7 bases). CDR1 and CDR2 (germline): SGHRS, YFSETQ. Trimming took 3 bases from V and 6 from J, leaving 15 bases between them. The CDR3 extends over 15 amino acids. The CDR3 DNA sequence: TGCGCCAGCAGCTCCGGGGGGCGACTTCCCGGGGAGCTGTTTTTT. Amino acids: CASSSGGRLPGELFF.

The rearrangement links TRBV5-6 to TRBJ2-7; TRBD2 might be the D (6 bases). The CDR3 loop spans 13 amino acids. Between the trimmed V and J ends, which lost 0 bases and 5 bases, there was a span of 9 bases. Looked up from germline, CDR1 is SGHDT and CDR2 is YYEEEE. The CDR3 DNA follows: TGTGCCAGCAGCTTGGCGGGAGTACACGAGCAGTACTTC. It translates to CASSLAGVHEQYF.

This clone was detected a few times. The chain links TRBV7-3 to TRBJ2-1; D uncertain. The V and J ends lost 3 bases and 4 bases respectively, with 7 bases between them. Germline CDR1 is SGHTA and CDR2 is FQGTGA. The CDR3 loop spans 13 amino acids. The CDR3 DNA reads as TGTGCCAGCAGCTTTCTCTCTTACAATGAGCAGTTCTTC. It specifies CASSFLSYNEQFF.